The T cell receptor beta chain described here comes from a study of blood T cell repertoires in COVID-19 (dated by TCRdb to 2018 to 2020). A note on the overall study: The collaborator samples originated in the United States, Italy and Spain and spanned the acute and convalescent phases of COVID-19. The material from the prospective study consisted of cDNA or gDNA derived from T cells, B-cell-depleted T cells, or PBMCs. Deeply sampled blood TCRbeta repertoires from subjects exposed to, actively infected with, or recovered from COVID-19 were included in the dataset. A freely available public database, intended as a resource for researchers studying the immune response to SARS-CoV-2, is where the repertoires were released. Samples were obtained from the ongoing ImmuneRACE study (first 160 participants) and from over 1,000 subjects provided by 6 global collaborators. A de-identified subject ID, COVID-19 status, age in years and sex were almost always included in the sample metadata. Where available, HLA class I and class II types were obtained from metadata supplied by the sample provider rather than from assay-based typing. Broad study findings and their caveats: How much clinical and demographic metadata was included differed by source and by participant, and the metadata was provided uncurated.

With respect to this clone: What antigen it recognizes has not been identified. Per-nucleotide qualities are absent, and no much larger clonotype sits a single base away.

According to the germline V gene (reference sequence), CDR1 reads MNHEY and CDR2 reads SMNVEV. Spanning cysteine to phenylalanine, the CDR3 consists of 17 amino acids. CDR3 DNA only is kept here, 51 bases in frame from base 1. V lost 5 bases and J lost 2 bases, and the count of bases not matched to a germline gene is 14. TCRbeta CDR3 regions were amplified from genomic DNA using the immunoSEQ Assay, a bias-controlled multiplex PCR. On the authors' methods: The number of nucleated cells in each sample was estimated by amplification of reference gene primers within the assay. Sequence reads were collapsed and filtered to measure the absolute abundance of every unique TCRbeta CDR3 rearrangement. For each sample, productive Simpson clonality was calculated as the square root of Simpson's diversity index across productive rearrangements. TCRdb mirrors the immuneACCESS table, restricted to in-frame sequences. Some clones are absent from its copies; in checked studies, under half trace to an unresolved V gene, and the reason for the others is unknown. V, J and clone size were drawn from that table, and D and trimming were deduced from the DNA. This sample comprises 94,000 or so clones, 88% of them detected only once. The top ten hold 7% to 8.5% of the sample.

Each collaborating institution followed its own protocols to collect whole blood in K2EDTA tubes. For TCRbeta analysis, collaborators shipped samples in one of three forms: frozen whole blood, isolated PBMCs, or DNA extracted from either of those sample types. Material: peripheral blood. The sequence links TRBV27 to TRBJ2-7; 8 central bases correspond to TRBD1. This TCR was sampled from a woman between 70 and 85 years old with acute or convalescent COVID-19. The CDR3 region: CASSPYWGDRITYEQYF. In nucleotide form, the sequence is TGTGCCAGCAGTCCTTATTGGGGGGACAGGATCACCTACGAGCAGTACTTC.